The rows below give T cell receptor beta chains drawn from one sample of a study of identical twins. TCRdb redid the calling of the 5' RACE reads with MiXCR, one entry per CDR3 protein. The repertoire holds some 790,000 distinct CDR3 sequences, approximately 18% seen once, with roughly 13% in the top ten. The sample was also reused in another study, on T cells expressing NK-cell markers.

The specimen was PBMCs. The receptors derive from a woman under 30 in good health. Both conserved end residues are part of each CDR3. D genes are given only for firm matches. Clone size is given for some rows only: seen once, a few or many times, or a class if the clone is expanded.

v_call	j_call	d_call	clone_size	cdr3_aa	cdr3_nt
TRBV20-1	TRBJ1-5	NA	few	CSARDPQGGQPQHF	TGCAGTGCTAGAGATCCGCAGGGTGGACAGCCCCAGCATTTT
TRBV7-9	TRBJ2-7	NA	NA	CASSPEAWEQYF	TGTGCCAGCAGCCCAGAGGCTTGGGAGCAGTACTTC
TRBV12-3/TRBV12-4	TRBJ1-2	TRBD1	many	CASSLKAGTGGYGYTF	TGTGCCAGCAGCCTAAAAGCTGGGACAGGGGGCTATGGCTACACCTTC
TRBV4-3	TRBJ2-7	TRBD2	few	CASSQVPSSGGYYEQYF	TGCGCCAGCAGCCAAGTCCCCTCTAGCGGGGGTTACTACGAGCAGTACTTC
TRBV10-2	TRBJ2-5	NA	few	CASSEIVPSGDQYF	TGCGCCAGCAGTGAAATAGTTCCTTCAGGGGACCAGTACTTC
TRBV27	TRBJ2-3	TRBD2	few	CASSTRTSATGVTDTQYF	TGTGCCAGCAGTACCCGGACTAGCGCGACGGGGGTCACAGATACGCAGTATTTT
TRBV12-3/TRBV12-4	TRBJ1-2	NA	NA	CASRGRNGYTF	TGTGCCAGCAGAGGGAGAAATGGCTACACCTTC
TRBV10-2	TRBJ1-5	NA	few	CASSELRVEGQPQHF	TGCGCCAGCAGTGAATTACGAGTTGAGGGTCAGCCCCAGCATTTT
TRBV7-9	TRBJ2-7	NA	many	CASRGGLHKQYF	TGTGCCAGCAGGGGGGGCCTCCACAAGCAGTACTTC
TRBV2	TRBJ1-2	NA	few	CASRNDNYGYTF	TGTGCCAGCAGAAACGACAATTATGGCTACACCTTC
TRBV15	TRBJ1-1	NA	NA	CATSRDVAWSGTEAFF	TGTGCCACCAGCAGAGATGTCGCCTGGTCCGGCACTGAAGCTTTCTTT
TRBV5-5	TRBJ2-1	NA	NA	CASSTDWQSSYNEQFF	TGTGCCAGCAGCACGGACTGGCAGAGCTCCTACAATGAGCAGTTCTTC
TRBV7-2	TRBJ2-5	TRBD2	NA	CASSYSSGGAGETQYF	TGTGCCAGCAGCTACTCTAGCGGGGGGGCCGGAGAGACCCAGTACTTC
TRBV7-2	TRBJ2-7	TRBD2	NA	CASSRGTSGSMYEQYF	TGTGCCAGCAGCCGTGGGACTAGCGGGAGTATGTACGAGCAGTACTTC
TRBV10-3	TRBJ2-7	TRBD2	NA	CAISAPTSGNSYEQYF	TGTGCCATCAGTGCTCCCACTAGCGGGAACTCCTACGAGCAGTACTTC
TRBV7-9	TRBJ2-3	TRBD1	NA	CASSVPQGGTQYF	TGTGCCAGCAGCGTCCCACAGGGGGGAACGCAGTATTTT
TRBV6-2/TRBV6-3	TRBJ2-7	TRBD2	few	CASALAGSYEQYF	TGTGCCAGCGCTCTAGCGGGATCCTACGAGCAGTACTTC
TRBV5-1	TRBJ1-4	NA	few	CASSSGLDEKLFF	TGCGCCAGCAGCTCGGGACTGGATGAAAAACTGTTTTTT
TRBV7-9	TRBJ2-7	TRBD1	NA	CASSQITGGSYEQYF	TGTGCCAGCAGCCAAATTACAGGGGGCTCCTACGAGCAGTACTTC
TRBV20-1	TRBJ2-5	NA	few	CSATTGSPAGTQYF	TGCAGTGCTACGACAGGCTCCCCCGCCGGGACCCAGTACTTC
TRBV9	TRBJ2-1	NA	few	CASSVAGVTNNEQFF	TGTGCCAGCAGCGTCGCTGGCGTTACTAACAATGAGCAGTTCTTC
TRBV2	TRBJ2-1	TRBD2	many	CAGGEYNEQFF	TGTGCCGGGGGGGAGTACAATGAGCAGTTCTTC
TRBV9	TRBJ1-2	NA	few	CASSSRGVGYTF	TGTGCCAGCAGCTCCCGGGGGGTTGGCTACACCTTC
TRBV7-2	TRBJ1-2	NA	NA	CASQFWAASPRGYTF	TGTGCCAGCCAATTTTGGGCCGCCTCCCCCCGTGGCTACACCTTC
TRBV9	TRBJ2-1	TRBD2	NA	CASSVGSSGRNEQFF	TGTGCCAGCAGCGTAGGTTCTAGCGGGAGGAATGAGCAGTTCTTC
TRBV19	TRBJ2-1	TRBD2	NA	CASSAILAGYNEQFF	TGTGCCAGTAGTGCAATACTAGCGGGGTACAATGAGCAGTTCTTC
TRBV29-1	TRBJ2-2	TRBD2	NA	CSVEVLAGGISNTGELFF	TGCAGCGTTGAGGTCCTAGCGGGGGGGATCTCGAACACCGGGGAGCTGTTTTTT
TRBV27	TRBJ2-7	NA	few	CASSLGWPGRSEQYF	TGTGCCAGCAGTTTAGGGTGGCCAGGGAGGAGCGAGCAGTACTTC
TRBV6-5	TRBJ2-1	TRBD2	few	CASSYLRGGAYQFF	TGTGCCAGCAGTTACCTGCGCGGGGGGGCGTATCAGTTCTTC
TRBV2	TRBJ2-6	NA	NA	CASSEQESSGANVLTF	TGTGCCAGCAGTGAACAGGAAAGCTCTGGGGCCAACGTCCTGACTTTC
TRBV3-1	TRBJ2-1	TRBD2	few	CASRWEGSLGNEQFF	TGTGCCAGCAGATGGGAGGGGTCTTTGGGCAATGAGCAGTTCTTC
TRBV2	TRBJ2-2	TRBD2	NA	CASSEEGLAGPTGELFF	TGTGCCAGCAGTGAAGAGGGACTAGCGGGACCTACCGGGGAGCTGTTTTTT
TRBV29-1	TRBJ2-3	NA	once	CSVLKVDTQYF	TGCAGCGTGCTTAAGGTGGATACGCAGTATTTT
TRBV4-2	TRBJ2-2	TRBD1	NA	CASSHKGGTGWAGELFF	TGTGCCAGCAGCCACAAAGGGGGGACAGGCTGGGCCGGGGAGCTGTTTTTT
TRBV5-5	TRBJ2-7	NA	once	CASSLRREVYEQYF	TGTGCCAGCAGCTTGCGGAGGGAAGTATACGAGCAGTACTTC
TRBV6-5	TRBJ2-1	NA	few	CASSYSRGLVNEQFF	TGTGCCAGCAGTTACTCTCGGGGGCTAGTCAATGAGCAGTTCTTC
TRBV7-6	TRBJ2-3	TRBD2	few	CASAPLSGGITDTQYF	TGTGCCAGCGCGCCCCTCAGCGGGGGCATCACAGATACGCAGTATTTT